The rows below give T cell receptor beta chains drawn from one sample of a study of low-dose radiotherapy and immunotherapy resistance in tumors. TCRdb reanalysed the reads using MiXCR and keeps one entry per CDR3 protein. The top ten clones hold 3.5% to 4% of a sample with tens of thousands of distinct CDR3 sequences, around 30% of them seen once. Sequencing used PBMCs, obtained before treatment. All receptors come from a male donor with gallbladder cancer. CDR3s include the opening cysteine and the closing phenylalanine or tryptophan. Not every row has a clone size; where given, it reads once, few, many or a size class.

clone_size	v_call	j_call	cdr3_aa
many	TRBV2	TRBJ2-1	CASMDGTGSSYNEQFF
.	TRBV28	TRBJ2-3	CASSPNPASGRRTDTQYF
.	TRBV12-3/TRBV12-4	TRBJ1-1	CASSSGLPTEAFF
many	TRBV20-1	TRBJ2-1	CSAREWTGLRDEQFF
medium-sized	TRBV5-1	TRBJ1-2	CASSLDSRAGYTF
.	TRBV13	TRBJ2-4	CASSLGTGGLLAKNIQYF
.	TRBV7-6	TRBJ2-7	CASSGPSGRAIEQYF
many	TRBV18	TRBJ2-7	CASSLRDKGQQYF
many	TRBV20-1	TRBJ2-7	CSAVALGRTSGGTYEQYF
many	TRBV25-1	TRBJ2-4	CATSTGNKNIQYF
many	TRBV7-2	TRBJ2-7	CASSLGTRTYEQYF
medium-sized	TRBV6-4	TRBJ2-5	CASSDSSAGADETQYF
.	TRBV9	TRBJ2-1	CASSVGSGEYNEQFF
medium-sized	TRBV28	TRBJ2-7	CASSLSPGPYEQYF
many	TRBV29-1	TRBJ2-5	CSSSGGSETQYF
few	TRBV28	TRBJ2-2	CASSDTRILTGELFF
many	TRBV13	TRBJ2-1	CASSLGQAGNEQFF
many	TRBV7-9	TRBJ2-1	CASGGRDNEQFF
.	TRBV15	TRBJ2-5	CATSRGAQETQYF
many	TRBV7-2	TRBJ2-7	CASSPGTSGNSYEQYF
medium-sized	TRBV5-4	TRBJ2-5	CASSQTGNQETQYF
.	TRBV26	TRBJ2-5	CASSVGQETQYF
few	TRBV30	TRBJ2-3	CAWSFITDTQYF
few	TRBV6-2/TRBV6-3	TRBJ2-6	CASSELGGPGSGANVLTF
many	TRBV10-3	TRBJ2-7	CAISESQVSYEQYF
few	TRBV24-1	TRBJ1-2	CATSEDLDRGYTF
medium-sized	TRBV6-2/TRBV6-3	TRBJ2-3	CASSELGGTDTQYF
many	TRBV20-1	TRBJ2-1	CSASSRSQQGIGGQFF
.	TRBV29-1	TRBJ1-1	CSARGDTLNTEAFF
.	TRBV6-2/TRBV6-3	TRBJ1-5	CASSHGHIYQPQHF
many	TRBV25-1	TRBJ2-7	CASSGPGIPSYEQYF
many	TRBV5-1	TRBJ2-5	CASSTDRAYGETQYF
many	TRBV20-1	TRBJ2-1	CSAAGAVNEQFF
few	TRBV11-3	TRBJ2-3	CASSLDSDTQYF
.	TRBV10-3	TRBJ2-7	CATSEYEQYF
.	TRBV6-6	TRBJ2-1	CASSYGQAGLYNEQFF
many	TRBV29-1	TRBJ2-3	CSVSLSADTQYF
many	TRBV7-9	TRBJ2-7	CASSSGTERREYF
.	TRBV29-1	TRBJ2-5	CSVEWGVWETQYF
.	TRBV6-1	TRBJ2-7	CASRRTENEQYF
many	TRBV10-3	TRBJ2-1	CAISESASGNSYNEQFF
many	TRBV6-8	TRBJ2-1	CASSYSWTGGNEQFF
medium-sized	TRBV7-2	TRBJ2-7	CASRRGQGGEQYF
.	TRBV28	TRBJ1-2	CASRASPTYGYTF
once	TRBV2	TRBJ1-2	CASSDTRPHQNYGYTF
.	TRBV7-2	TRBJ1-2	CASGPGGRARGFYGYTF
many	TRBV6-2/TRBV6-3	TRBJ2-3	CASSDVGLGANTQYF
many	TRBV7-2	TRBJ1-1	CASSLNSEVAEAFF
medium-sized	TRBV28	TRBJ2-3	CASSPRSRVTSTDTQYF
many	TRBV20-1	TRBJ1-1	CSARDAGTVNTEAFF
many	TRBV19	TRBJ2-6	CASKGGPGANVLTF
many	TRBV5-1	TRBJ2-5	CASSLEGDTIQETQYF
once	TRBV19	TRBJ2-2	CASRRQGDTGELFF
many	TRBV7-9	TRBJ2-7	CASSSRDGAYEQYF
many	TRBV2	TRBJ2-5	CATSGSNQETQYF